Following are 25 T cell receptor beta chains from one sample sequenced in a study of response to subunit inactivated influenza vaccine (dated by TCRdb to 2017 to 2018). Library construction relied on RT-PCR. The sample was run on an Illumina HiSeq 2500. TCRdb reworked the public reads: Q25 trimming with fastp, MiXCR clone assembly, productive beta chains retained. For every CDR3 protein sequence, its rows merge into one entry that carries the most common genes and DNA. This sample holds over 400,000 distinct CDR3 sequences; under 15% were observed only once. Jointly, the top ten make up about an eighth of the sample. The sample's time point label, in plain terms: 45 days after influenza vaccine administration. Sequences were derived from PBMCs from blood, sampled more than 35 days after vaccination. These receptors were obtained from a man aged 50 to 59 who received an inactivated influenza vaccine. Donor details come from another sample of the same person, matched by shared clones.

The rearrangement links TRBV28 to TRBJ2-1; 12 nucleotides agree with TRBD2. Per the germline V gene, CDR1 is MDHEN and CDR2 is SYDVKM. The junction had 8 bases not matched to a gene; V was cut back by 10 bases and J by 7 bases. The CDR3 has 14 residues. The DNA of the CDR3 is TGTGCCACCCACAGACTAGCGGGAGCGAATGAGCAGTTCTTC. It translates to CATHRLAGANEQFF.

The chain links TRBV6-5 to TRBJ2-7, with a tentative D call TRBD2 (6 bases). The V end lost 0 bases, the J end lost 2 bases, and 14 bases lay between the germline ends. This CDR3 is built from 16 residues. CDR1 is MNHEY, CDR2 SVGAGI, per germline. This chain's CDR3 is CASSYSPGGITYEQYF. Written as DNA, the CDR3 is TGTGCCAGCAGTTACTCCCCCGGCGGGATAACCTACGAGCAGTACTTC.

As concerns this clonotype: One junction end does not reproduce the germline sequence, and a read error may be involved. This sequence joins TRBV5-1 and TRBJ2-1; 9 bases agree with TRBD1. CDR3 size: 15 residues. Germline lookup yields CDR1 SGHRS and CDR2 YFSETQ. This chain's CDR3 is CASSPGTGSYNEQLF. DNA for the CDR3: TGCGCCAGCAGCCCCGGGACAGGGAGCTACAATGAGCAGCTCTTC.

This chain links TRBV2 with TRBJ1-2; D is possibly TRBD1 (5 bases). Trimming removed 6 bases from V and 7 bases from J, with 12 bases in between. CDR1 is SNHLY, CDR2 FYNNEI, per germline. This CDR3 has 12 amino acids. The CDR3 DNA is TGTGCCAGCAGACTCGACCAGGGTGGCTACACCTTC. Its protein is CASRLDQGGYTF.

The CDR3 spells CASSYKLAERYNEQFF. CDR3 sequence (DNA): TGTGCCAGCAGCTACAAATTAGCGGAACGCTACAATGAGCAGTTCTTC. The rearrangement links TRBV3-1 to TRBJ2-1, with a tentative D call TRBD2 (6 bases). Trimming cost V 5 bases and J 3 bases, with 17 bases left between them. The CDR3 contains 16 residues. Germline V gives CDR1 LGHDT, CDR2 YNNKEL (reference sequence).

The V call is TRBV27, the J call TRBJ2-1; TRBD2 agrees at 8 bases. The CDR3 covers 17 residues. V lost 1 base, J lost 4 bases, and 9 bases stayed unmatched. Germline-derived CDR1 and CDR2 are MNHEY and SMNVEV (reference sequence). In nucleotides, the CDR3 is TGTGCCAGCAGTTTATATCCCGGGACTAGGAATTACAATGAGCAGTTCTTC. This codes for CASSLYPGTRNYNEQFF.

The chain combines TRBV4-2 with TRBJ2-1, with 9 bases identical to TRBD1. After removal of 0 bases from V and 7 bases from J, the junction contained 10 bases not matched to a gene. The CDR3 loop spans 17 amino acids. The germline CDR1 and CDR2 sequences are LGHNA and YNFKEQ. Here the CDR3 DNA reads TGTGCCAGCAGCCAAGAACAGGGGGCAGGGGCGGGTAATGAGCAGTTCTTC. Amino acid sequence: CASSQEQGAGAGNEQFF.

This chain connects TRBV20-1 to TRBJ2-1; 11 bases align to TRBD2. CDR3 length: 15 residues. V lost 4 bases to trimming and J lost 8 bases; unmatched junction nucleotides: 10. Germline CDR1 and CDR2: DFQATT and SNEGSKA (reference sequence). CDR3 in amino acids: CSATELAGVADEQFF. Here the CDR3 DNA reads TGCAGTGCTACTGAACTAGCGGGAGTTGCAGATGAGCAGTTCTTC.

The table lists this clonotype with a few counts. This sequence joins TRBV28 and TRBJ1-4; no clear D gene. This CDR3 is 13 amino acids long. V was trimmed by 3 bases and J by 3 bases, leaving 5 bases between them. Germline V gene lookup returns CDR1 MDHEN and CDR2 SYDVKM. Written as DNA, the CDR3 is TGTGCCAGCAGTTTTTTCTCTAATGAAAAACTGTTTTTT. It yields the protein CASSFFSNEKLFF. Supplemented by reference TRBV28 and TRBJ1-4, the full variable domain reads DVKVTQSSRYLVKRTGEKVFLECVQDMDHENMFWYRQDPGLGLRLIYFSYDVKMKEKGDIPEGYSVSREKKERFSLILESASTNQTSMYLCASSFFSNEKLFFGSGTQLSVL.

Ten or more counts support this clonotype. The chain uses TRBV6-1 and TRBJ1-6, with 9 positions matching TRBD1. Germline V gene lookup returns CDR1 MNHNS and CDR2 SASEGT. The CDR3 extends over 14 amino acids. V lost 8 bases, J lost 7 bases, and 6 bases stayed unmatched. CDR3 DNA: TGTGCCAGCGGGGATGGACAGGGGAATTCACCCCTCCACTTT. Its translation is CASGDGQGNSPLHF.

This clonotype was seen ten or more times. The chain joins TRBV5-1 to TRBJ2-2; D remains unclear. This CDR3 contains 11 residues. Germline V gene lookup returns CDR1 SGHRS and CDR2 YFSETQ. Trimming left V 6 bases short and J 5 bases short, with 5 bases between. The CDR3 here is CASTQTGELFF. The DNA for the CDR3 is TGCGCCAGCACCCAAACCGGGGAGCTGTTTTTT.

The rearrangement joins TRBV7-3 to TRBJ2-3; possible D gene TRBD2, 5 bases. There are 16 residues in the CDR3. Trimming removed 5 bases at V and 0 bases at J, with 15 bases between. Germline loops: CDR1 SGHTA, CDR2 FQGTGA. The CDR3 DNA is TGTGCCAGCAGCACACCCGAGGCGGGTAGCACAGATACGCAGTATTTT. This encodes CASSTPEAGSTDTQYF.

This clonotype was observed a handful of times. The genes are TRBV5-4 and TRBJ2-3, with 14 bases that match TRBD2. The V segment lost 1 base and the J segment 1 base; nucleotides outside the gene matches: 5. This CDR3 is 18 amino acids long. Germline CDR1 is SGHNT and CDR2 is YYREEE (reference sequence). The CDR3 coding sequence is TGTGCCAGCAGCTTGTTGACTAGCGGGGGGGGGGGCACAGATACGCAGTATTTT. Encoded protein: CASSLLTSGGGGTDTQYF. Combining the CDR3 with reference TRBV5-4 and TRBJ2-3 gives the whole variable domain ETGVTQSPTHLIKTRGQQVTLRCSSQSGHNTVSWYQQALGQGPQFIFQYYREEENGRGNFPPRFSGLQFPNYSSELNVNALELDDSALYLCASSLLTSGGGGTDTQYFGPGTRLTVL.

This clonotype was observed a few times. The V call is TRBV7-9, the J call TRBJ2-1; possible D gene TRBD2, 5 bases. The CDR3 length is 15 residues. V lost 3 bases to trimming and J lost 6 bases, with 15 bases between them. Looked up from germline, CDR1 is SEHNR and CDR2 is FQNEAQ (reference sequence). CDR3 residues: CASSFTSGMGNEQFF. CDR3 nucleotide sequence: TGTGCCAGCAGCTTTACAAGCGGAATGGGCAATGAGCAGTTCTTC.

V is TRBV20-1 and J is TRBJ2-7, with D maybe TRBD2 (5 bases). This CDR3 is built from 15 residues. The germline CDR1 and CDR2 sequences are DFQATT and SNEGSKA (reference sequence). V lost 0 bases to trimming and J lost 7 bases, with 19 bases between them. CDR3 region: CSARDPLLGVGEQYF. In nucleotides, the CDR3 is TGCAGTGCTAGAGATCCGCTTCTCGGGGTGGGAGAGCAGTACTTC.

In its sample, this clonotype was seen a few times. The chain couples TRBV7-8 to TRBJ1-1, with 10 bases identical to TRBD1. Trimming cost V 4 bases and J 9 bases; bases outside gene matches: 2. Looked up from germline, CDR1 is SGHVS and CDR2 is FQNEAQ. CDR3 size: 12 residues. The CDR3 coding sequence is TGTGCCAGCAGCTCAGACAGGGGGCAAGCTTTCTTT. It yields the protein CASSSDRGQAFF. The complete variable domain, with remaining parts taken from reference TRBV7-8 and TRBJ1-1, reads GAGVSQSPRYKVAKRGQDVALRCDPISGHVSLFWYQQALGQGPEFLTYFQNEAQLDKSGLPSDRFFAERPEGSVSTLKIQRTQQEDSAVYLCASSSDRGQAFFGQGTRLTVV.

This clonotype has a handful of counts. This clone may be a read error of a much larger clone one base away. The genes are TRBV9 and TRBJ2-7; perhaps D is TRBD1 or TRBD2 (5 bases each). Per germline, CDR1 SGDLS and CDR2 YYNGEE. The V gene lost 4 bases and the J gene lost 2 bases, with 10 bases spanning the gap. The CDR3 has 13 amino acids. CDR3 coding DNA: TGTGCCAGCAGCCCCCGGGACGCCTACGAGCAGTACTTC. Translation gives CASSPRDAYEQYF.

This clonotype has just a few counts. This chain links TRBV12-3 or TRBV12-4 with TRBJ2-1; D is uncertain. V shed 7 bases and J shed 4 bases, with 5 bases lying between them. The CDR3 is made up of 11 amino acids. Here the CDR3 DNA reads TGTGCCAGCAAGCGATACAATGAGCAGTTCTTC. Amino acids: CASKRYNEQFF.

The chain recombines TRBV9 with TRBJ2-1; D perhaps matches TRBD1 (6 bases). V lost 3 bases, J lost 8 bases, and 9 bases lay in between. Germline-derived CDR1 and CDR2 are SGDLS and YYNGEE. The CDR3 runs 12 residues. CDR3 protein: CASSAQGYEQFF. In DNA form, the CDR3 reads TGTGCCAGCAGCGCACAGGGTTATGAGCAGTTCTTC.

This clonotype turned up a few times. The CDR3 DNA is TGTGCCATCAGTGACTCAGGAATTGAAGCTTTCTTT. The encoded protein is CAISDSGIEAFF. This chain joins TRBV10-3 and TRBJ1-1; D remains unclear. CDR3 length equals 12 residues. V was trimmed by 3 bases and J by 7 bases, leaving 9 bases between them. Looked up from germline, CDR1 is ENHRY and CDR2 is SYGVKD.

This clonotype was detected a few times. The V call is TRBV11-1, the J call TRBJ1-2; tentative D call: TRBD1 (5 bases). V lost 6 bases to trimming and J lost 2 bases, with 31 bases between them. Germline CDR1 reads SGHAT; CDR2 reads FQDESV (reference sequence). CDR3 length: 20 amino acids. This CDR3 is CASRHTLTGTPGRLNYGYTF. The CDR3 DNA is TGTGCCAGCAGACACACACTCACCGGGACGCCTGGACGATTAAACTATGGCTACACCTTC.

The J gene is TRBJ2-7, the V gene TRBV6-1; 7 bases align to TRBD2. The V segment lost 5 bases and the J segment 5 bases; nucleotides outside the gene matches: 6. Germline CDR1 is MNHNS and CDR2 is SASEGT. This CDR3 region has 13 residues. The CDR3 loop is CASSPPGGHEQYF. The DNA of the CDR3 is TGTGCCAGCAGTCCCCCGGGGGGTCACGAGCAGTACTTC.

This clonotype was counted between two and nine times. The rearrangement joins TRBV5-1 to TRBJ2-7, with TRBD2 identical over 11 bases. Trimming removed 4 bases from V and 5 bases from J; junction bases left unmatched: 11. The germline CDR1 and CDR2 sequences are SGHRS and YFSETQ. The CDR3 loop spans 16 amino acids. The CDR3 loop reads CASSIGIAGGPDEQYF. In DNA, the CDR3 is TGCGCCAGCAGCATAGGTATAGCGGGAGGGCCGGACGAGCAGTACTTC. The full variable domain, with the rest looked up from reference TRBV5-1 and TRBJ2-7, is KAGVTQTPRYLIKTRGQQVTLSCSPISGHRSVSWYQQTPGQGLQFLFEYFSETQRNKGNFPGRFSGRQFSNSRSEMNVSTLELGDSALYLCASSIGIAGGPDEQYFGPGTRLTVT.

The chain has TRBV7-2 and TRBJ2-7, with TRBD1 matching over 7 bases. The CDR3 covers 14 residues. Unmatched junction bases numbered 6, after V lost 5 bases and J lost 2 bases. Germline V CDR1 and CDR2: SGHTA, FQGNSA. The CDR3 reads CASSAYGTAYEQYF. The CDR3 DNA sequence: TGTGCCAGCAGCGCATACGGGACAGCCTACGAGCAGTACTTC.

V usage is TRBV24-1 and J usage is TRBJ1-5; D is undetermined. Germline V lookup: CDR1 KGHDR, CDR2 SFDVKD. The CDR3 sequence is 14 residues long. V lost 4 bases, J lost 3 bases, and 9 bases lay in between. CDR3 sequence (DNA): TGTGCCACCAGTGACCCGCCGGCCAATCAGCCCCAGCATTTT. Amino acids: CATSDPPANQPQHF.